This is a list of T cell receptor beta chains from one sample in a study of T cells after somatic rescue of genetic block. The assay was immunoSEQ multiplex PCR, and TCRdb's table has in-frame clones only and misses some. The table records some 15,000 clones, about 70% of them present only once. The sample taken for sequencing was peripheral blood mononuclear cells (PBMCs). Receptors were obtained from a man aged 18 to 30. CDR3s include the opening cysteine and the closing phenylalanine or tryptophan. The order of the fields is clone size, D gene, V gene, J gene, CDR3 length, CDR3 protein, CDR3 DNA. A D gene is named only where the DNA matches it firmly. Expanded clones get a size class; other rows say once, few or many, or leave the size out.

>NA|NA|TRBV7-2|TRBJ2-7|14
CASSLQLADYEQYF
TGTGCCAGCAGCTTACAACTAGCCGACTACGAGCAGTACTTC
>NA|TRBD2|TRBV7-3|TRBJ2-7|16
CASRVAGGPSDYEQYF
TGTGCCAGCAGGGTAGCGGGAGGGCCCTCGGACTACGAGCAGTACTTC
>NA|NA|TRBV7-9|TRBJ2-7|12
CASSHGLYEQYF
TGTGCCAGCAGCCACGGACTCTACGAGCAGTACTTC
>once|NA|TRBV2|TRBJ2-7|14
CASSEPGRAYEQYF
TGTGCCAGCAGTGAGCCGGGACGGGCCTACGAGCAGTACTTC
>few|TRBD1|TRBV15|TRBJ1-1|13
CATSGTGFTEAFF
TGTGCCACCAGCGGGACAGGGTTTACTGAAGCTTTCTTT
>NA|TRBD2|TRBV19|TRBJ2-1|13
CASNGGAYNEQFF
TGTGCCAGTAACGGGGGGGCCTACAATGAGCAGTTCTTC
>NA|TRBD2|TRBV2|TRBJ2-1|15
CASSEVLAGGVEQFF
TGTGCCAGCAGTGAAGTACTAGCGGGGGGTGTGGAGCAGTTCTTC
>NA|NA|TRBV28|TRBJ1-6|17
CASRHGQYFPGGSPLHF
TGTGCCAGCCGCCACGGACAGTACTTTCCCGGGGGTTCACCCCTCCACTTT
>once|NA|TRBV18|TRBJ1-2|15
CASSPSGGALYGYTF
TGTGCCAGCTCACCATCCGGGGGCGCACTCTATGGCTACACCTTC
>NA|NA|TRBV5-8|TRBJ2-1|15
CASSLASLVINEQFF
TGTGCCAGCAGCTTGGCCAGTCTTGTCATCAATGAGCAGTTCTTC